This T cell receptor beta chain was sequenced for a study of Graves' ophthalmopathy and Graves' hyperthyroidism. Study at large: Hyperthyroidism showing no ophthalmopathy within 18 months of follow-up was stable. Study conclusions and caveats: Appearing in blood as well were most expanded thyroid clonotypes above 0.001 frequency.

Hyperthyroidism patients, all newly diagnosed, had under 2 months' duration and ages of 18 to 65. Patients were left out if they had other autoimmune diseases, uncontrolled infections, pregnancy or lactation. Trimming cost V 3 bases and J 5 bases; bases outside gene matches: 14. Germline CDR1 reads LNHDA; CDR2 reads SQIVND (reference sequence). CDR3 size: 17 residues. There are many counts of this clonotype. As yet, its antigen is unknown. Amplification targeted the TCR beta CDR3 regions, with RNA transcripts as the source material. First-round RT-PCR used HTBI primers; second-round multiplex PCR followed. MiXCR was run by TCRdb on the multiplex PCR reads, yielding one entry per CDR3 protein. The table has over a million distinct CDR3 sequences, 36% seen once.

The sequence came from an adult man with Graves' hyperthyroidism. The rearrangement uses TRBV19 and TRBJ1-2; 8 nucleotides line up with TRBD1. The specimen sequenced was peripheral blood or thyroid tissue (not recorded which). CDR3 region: CASSIGGQAHPGYGYTF. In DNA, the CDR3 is TGTGCCAGTAGTATCGGGGGACAGGCGCACCCCGGATATGGCTACACCTTC.